One sample yielded the 4 T cell receptor beta chains listed below, sequenced in a study of vaccination and CD4 T cells after COVID-19. Regarding treatment: roughly 10-day PBMC culture with coronavirus spike peptide pools or control peptides (ViraFEST assay). Cultured CD4+ T cell DNA underwent sequencing with the Oncomine TCR Beta short-read assay. TCRdb processed the PCR reads anew with MiXCR; each CDR3 protein has one entry. This table holds 16,000 or so distinct CDR3 sequences, around 53% found once. Antigens of these TCRs are unknown. The material was CD4+ T cells from blood, cultured in vitro, obtained before SARS-CoV-2 vaccination. Every receptor here comes from a human donor who had recovered from COVID-19.

This chain links TRBV7-7 with TRBJ2-2, with unresolved D. Germline V lookup: CDR1 SSHAT, CDR2 FNYEAQ (reference sequence). The CDR3 loop spans 14 amino acids. The V end lost 5 bases, the J end lost 1 base, and 8 bases lay between the germline ends. CDR3 DNA sequence: TGTGCCAGCAGCCCGAACTGGAACACCGGGGAGCTGTTTTTT. As protein: CASSPNWNTGELFF.

This CDR3 is CAISFDRANYGYTF. The CDR3 coding sequence is TGTGCCATCAGCTTTGACAGGGCTAACTATGGCTACACCTTC. The rearrangement links TRBV10-3 to TRBJ1-2, with TRBD1 identical over 7 bases. CDR3 length: 14 amino acids. Germline CDR1 ENHRY, CDR2 SYGVKD. The V gene end was trimmed by 6 bases and the J gene end by 0 bases; junction bases not matched to a gene: 4.

V usage is TRBV4-2 and J usage is TRBJ1-1; the D gene is possibly TRBD1 (5 bases). The CDR3 extends over 18 amino acids. The V gene lost 1 base and the J gene lost 0 bases, with 18 bases spanning the gap. Germline V gives CDR1 LGHNA, CDR2 YNFKEQ. CDR3 in amino acids: CASSQVGSPGRLNTEAFF. For the CDR3, the DNA is TGTGCCAGCAGCCAAGTAGGTTCTCCAGGGAGGCTGAACACTGAAGCTTTCTTT.

The rearrangement links TRBV7-2 to TRBJ1-1; D not resolved. Germline assignment: CDR1 SGHTA and CDR2 FQGNSA. Trimming pared 5 bases from V and 0 bases from J, leaving 13 bases between. The CDR3 sequence is 15 residues long. The CDR3 nucleotides are TGTGCCAGCAGCCCTCAGTCGGGTATGAACACTGAAGCTTTCTTT. Residues: CASSPQSGMNTEAFF.